Below, 21 T cell receptor beta chains from the same sample are listed, as sequenced in a study of read filtering for tumor transcriptome and immune sequencing. From about 400 ng of RNA, a library with molecular barcoded alpha/delta and beta/gamma adaptors was made. TCRdb reanalysed the reads using MiXCR and keeps one entry per CDR3 protein. The profile shows under 40,000 distinct CDR3 sequences, 14% of them singletons. Sequencing was carried out using a population of CD138-negative cells sorted from bone marrow. The receptor set was obtained from a donor aged 40 or over with multiple myeloma.

A note on this clonotype: At one of its ends the junction is not consistent with the germline gene, which may arise from a read error. The chain uses TRBV28 and TRBJ2-7; D uncertain. The length of the CDR3 is 15 residues. CDR1 MDHEN and CDR2 SYDVKM come from the germline V gene. DNA of the CDR3: TGTGCCGGCAGGCCTGACACGGGCTACGCCTACGAGCAGTACTTC. This translates into CAGRPDTGYAYEQYF.

This clonotype was seen repeatedly, ten times or more. V is TRBV6-2 or TRBV6-3 and J is TRBJ2-7, with 7 bases matching TRBD1. V lost 6 bases, J lost 6 bases, and 14 bases stayed unmatched. CDR3 size: 15 residues. Germline assignment: CDR1 MNHEY and CDR2 SVGEGT. CDR3 bases: TGTGCCAGCAGCAATACAGGGGCCGGGGCCGGCGAGCAGTACTTC. Its protein product is CASSNTGAGAGEQYF.

This clonotype has at least ten counts. The chain carries TRBV2 and TRBJ1-5; D is ambiguous. Germline V gives CDR1 SNHLY, CDR2 FYNNEI. The CDR3 runs to 15 residues. V gave up 6 bases and J gave up 0 bases, with 12 bases separating them. CDR3: CASSSGEDSNQPQHF. The CDR3 coding sequence is TGTGCCAGCAGCTCCGGGGAGGATAGCAATCAGCCCCAGCATTTT.

This clonotype has more than one count but fewer than ten. A much larger clone lies one base from this, so it may be a read error. The chain uses TRBV27 and TRBJ1-6; 7 bases map to TRBD1. The trim removed 6 bases at V and 11 bases at J, leaving 10 bases unmatched. CDR3 length equals 14 residues. CDR1 is MNHEY and CDR2 is SMNVEV in the germline V gene (reference sequence). The CDR3 DNA reads TGTGCCAGCAGAAACAGGGGAATATTTCCACCCCTCCACTTT. It encodes CASRNRGIFPPLHF.

In the case of this clonotype: Relative to the germline gene, one junction end is altered; a read error may explain this. The J gene is TRBJ2-5, the V gene TRBV20-1; 9 bases line up with TRBD1. CDR1 is DFQATT and CDR2 is SNEGSKA in the germline V gene (reference sequence). The CDR3 extends over 15 amino acids. The CDR3, as DNA: TGCAATGCTAAAATAGGGGGGACAGGGCCAGAGACCCAGTGCTTC. This gives the protein CNAKIGGTGPETQCF.

This clonotype was detected ten times or more. The chain employs TRBV28 and TRBJ2-5; D is perhaps TRBD2 (5 bases). CDR1 is MDHEN and CDR2 is SYDVKM in the germline V gene. V was cut by 7 bases and J by 3 bases, with 18 bases left in between. This CDR3 is built from 15 residues. The CDR3 nucleotides read TGTGCCAGCAATAGGGTCCCGAGAGGGAAAGAGACCCAGTACTTC. Its translation is CASNRVPRGKETQYF.

This clonotype was found many times. V is TRBV6-5 and J is TRBJ1-2, with a weak D call TRBD1 (5 bases). Deletions cut 0 bases from V and 6 bases from J, with 11 bases between. In germline, CDR1 is MNHEY, CDR2 SVGAGI. The CDR3 is 14 residues long. DNA for the CDR3: TGTGCCAGCAGTTACTCCCCTTGGGGGGATGGCTACACCTTC. Encoded protein: CASSYSPWGDGYTF.

This clonotype was found many times. This rearrangement joins TRBV12-3 or TRBV12-4 to TRBJ1-5; no clear D. V was clipped by 3 bases and J by 1 base, with 7 bases between them. The CDR3 sequence is 14 residues long. This CDR3 is CASSFMQSNQPQHF. CDR3 bases: TGTGCCAGCAGTTTTATGCAGAGCAATCAGCCCCAGCATTTT.

This clonotype was observed a few times. This chain links TRBV9 with TRBJ2-5, with a possible D match to TRBD2 (7 bases). This CDR3 contains 15 residues. CDR1 is SGDLS, CDR2 YYNGEE, per germline. With 0 bases removed from V and 5 bases from J, the gap between germline ends came to 14 bases. This CDR3 reads CASSVGGGALETQYF. CDR3 nucleotides: TGTGCCAGCAGCGTAGGCGGGGGCGCATTGGAGACCCAGTACTTC.

This clonotype occurred a few times. This chain links TRBV4-3 with TRBJ1-5; D ambiguous. The CDR3 covers 13 residues. V was clipped by 0 bases and J by 4 bases, with 4 bases between them. CDR1 and CDR2 (germline): LGHNA, YSLEER. CDR3 protein: CASSQDGNQPQHF. In DNA form, the CDR3 reads TGCGCCAGCAGCCAAGACGGGAATCAGCCCCAGCATTTT.

With respect to this clonotype: A much larger clonotype is one base distant, so this may be a read error. The CDR3 does not close with the conserved phenylalanine or tryptophan, likely indicating a read error. The chain has TRBV7-9 and TRBJ1-5; D not resolved. The CDR3 covers 15 residues. The germline V and J ends were trimmed by 0 bases and 2 bases, with 8 bases remaining between them. In germline, CDR1 is SEHNR, CDR2 FQNEAQ (reference sequence). In DNA, the CDR3 is TGTGCCAGCAGCTTAGCCTCAGGAGGCAATCAGCCCCAGCATTCT. Protein: CASSLASGGNQPQHS.

Ten or more counts support this clonotype. The chain carries TRBV6-2 or TRBV6-3 and TRBJ1-1; perhaps TRBD1 as D (6 bases). CDR3 length: 13 residues. Trimming removed 2 bases from V and 11 bases from J, with 15 bases in between. Germline V gives CDR1 MNHEY, CDR2 SVGEGT. CDR3 sequence reads: CASSYAQGTDAFF. Here the CDR3 DNA reads TGTGCCAGCAGTTACGCACAGGGTACGGACGCTTTCTTT.

This clonotype was found many times. The rearrangement links TRBV28 to TRBJ1-1; D unclear. Trimming pared 4 bases from V and 2 bases from J, leaving 11 bases between. There are 14 residues in the CDR3. Germline CDR1 reads MDHEN; CDR2 reads SYDVKM. The CDR3 sequence is CASSYTRFNTEAFF. CDR3 in DNA: TGTGCCAGCAGTTACACCAGGTTCAACACTGAAGCTTTCTTT.

The sample holds a few counts of this clonotype. This may be a read error, as it is one base from a much larger clone. The chain joins TRBV5-1 to TRBJ1-4, with TRBD1 matching over 7 bases. CDR1 is SGHRS and CDR2 is YFSETQ in the germline V gene. The CDR3 is 13 amino acids. CDR3 region: CASSLTGEEKRFF. The CDR3, as DNA: TGCGCCAGCAGCTTGACAGGGGAAGAAAAACGGTTTTTT.

This clonotype was counted at least ten times. The V and J genes are TRBV20-1 and TRBJ2-2; weak D call: TRBD2 (7 bases). This CDR3 spans 14 amino acids. Per the germline V gene, CDR1 is DFQATT and CDR2 is SNEGSKA (reference sequence). V lost 5 bases and J 3 bases, leaving 13 bases between the germline ends. CDR3 sequence: CSAPRGADTGELFF. The CDR3 bases are TGCAGTGCTCCACGGGGGGCAGACACCGGGGAGCTGTTTTTT.

This clonotype was observed a handful of times. At one end, the junction sequence differs from germline, possibly due to a read error. V usage is TRBV11-2 and J usage is TRBJ1-6; D is perhaps TRBD1 (5 bases). This CDR3 has 16 residues. Per the germline V gene, CDR1 is SGHAT and CDR2 is FQNNGV. The CDR3 DNA sequence: TGTGCCAGCAGCTCCTGGGGCAACAGCTATAATCCACCCCTCCACTTT. It encodes CASSSWGNSYNPPLHF.

At least ten counts were recorded for this clonotype. CDR3 sequence: CSAPEGMGSQPQHF. CDR3 in DNA: TGCAGTGCTCCGGAGGGGATGGGGAGTCAGCCCCAGCATTTT. The V gene is TRBV20-1, the J gene TRBJ1-5; D possibly corresponds to TRBD1 (5 bases). This CDR3 spans 14 amino acids. The V gene lost 5 bases and the J gene lost 6 bases, with 17 bases spanning the gap. Germline lookup yields CDR1 DFQATT and CDR2 SNEGSKA (reference sequence).

The chain joins TRBV28 to TRBJ2-7, with 9 bases matching TRBD2. In germline, CDR1 is MDHEN, CDR2 SYDVKM. The CDR3 sequence is 15 residues long. The trim removed 4 bases at V and 3 bases at J, leaving 7 bases unmatched. Written as DNA, the CDR3 is TGTGCCAGCAGTTCCCCTAGCGGGGCCAACTACGAGCAGTACTTC. Translating gives CASSSPSGANYEQYF.

This clonotype was counted many times. Mismatch with germline at one junction end may stem from a read error. The chain carries TRBV19 and TRBJ2-4; weak D call: TRBD1 (6 bases). This CDR3 spans 15 amino acids. Germline assignment: CDR1 LNHDA and CDR2 SQIVND (reference sequence). The CDR3 spells CASTPDSSSKKIQYF. The CDR3 region has the DNA TGTGCCAGTACCCCGGACAGCTCTTCCAAAAAAATTCAGTACTTC.

The sample holds many counts of this clonotype. The V and J genes are TRBV5-6 and TRBJ1-2; D is ambiguous. V dropped 3 bases and J dropped 3 bases, with 18 bases sitting between them. From germline, CDR1 is SGHDT and CDR2 YYEEEE. The CDR3 covers 16 residues. DNA of the CDR3: TGTGCCAGCAGCTGGGGTCTCCAACTCGACTACTATGGCTACACCTTC. Translated: CASSWGLQLDYYGYTF.

Ten or more counts support this clonotype. The CDR3 DNA is TGTGCCAGCAGCTTGGCACTGACAGAGGAGACCCAGTACTTC. Translated, it gives CASSLALTEETQYF. This rearrangement joins TRBV11-2 to TRBJ2-5; perhaps TRBD1 as D (5 bases). Trimming cost V 3 bases and J 5 bases, with 13 bases left between them. The CDR3 sequence is 14 residues long. Germline-derived CDR1 and CDR2 are SGHAT and FQNNGV.